This note documents a single T cell receptor (beta chain) sequence. Its specificity is not known. The record originates from a study of cytomegalovirus exposure and HLA in healthy donors. Study summary: A later analysis reported the same platform for the 100 to 150 validation repertoires and the approximately 720 first-cohort repertoires. Study results and caveats: Most TCR sequences were uncommon, yet certain public TCRs appeared in many donors.

Trimming at V came to 6 bases and at J to 2 bases, leaving 3 bases not matched to a gene. Looked up from germline, CDR1 is SSHAT and CDR2 is FNYEAQ (reference sequence). There are 15 residues in the CDR3. A roughly 120-subject validation cohort, separate from the 666-subject first cohort, supplied the donors. Using immunoSEQ multiplex PCR, the repertoire was profiled, and TCRdb retains in-frame clones only, with some absent. The data show 120,000 or so clones, around 88% seen once. Sequenced: PBMCs. The TCR originated in a man aged 18 to 29 in good health and CMV-seronegative. This chain links TRBV7-7 with TRBJ2-3; 12 bases fit TRBD2. The CDR3 sequence is CASSRTSGTTDTQYF. The CDR3 bases are TGTGCCAGCAGTCGGACTAGCGGGACCACAGATACGCAGTATTTT. The full variable domain, with the rest looked up from reference TRBV7-7 and TRBJ2-3, is GAGVSQSPRYKVTKRGQDVTLRCDPISSHATLYWYQQALGQGPEFLTYFNYEAQPDKSGLPSDRFSAERPEGSISTLTIQRTEQRDSAMYRCASSRTSGTTDTQYFGPGTRLTVL.